This is a list of T cell receptor beta chains from one sample in a study of blood T cell repertoires in COVID-19. This table comes from immunoSEQ multiplex PCR, and its TCRdb copy is limited to in-frame clones, with some not included. The table shows over 150,000 clones, with about 85% occurring only once. The sequencing input was PBMCs or T cells enriched from blood (not recorded which). These TCRs come from a woman aged 30 to 39 who had recovered from COVID-19. Both conserved end residues are trimmed from each CDR3. Each record gives: CDR3 protein, V gene.

ASSTDRGLFEQY | TRBV6-2/TRBV6-3
ASGGQVNTEAF | TRBV19
ASGVPSGGLYEQY | TRBV12-5
ATGRHDEQF | TRBV24-1
ASTGPGQGSYEQY | TRBV25-1
ASSKVGSGSINEQF | TRBV21-1
ASSIPGGASYGYT | TRBV19
ASSLAGDSEAF | TRBV12-3/TRBV12-4
ATSESGTGGRAF | TRBV24-1
ASSIDRVDEQY | TRBV19
ASSFDRGTDTQY | TRBV7-2
AWSRGQIKNTEAF | TRBV30
ASSWQITDTQY | TRBV19
ASSWGQGGEKLF | TRBV19
ASSARPGEDEQY | TRBV6-6
ASSQTSGGNTQY | TRBV7-3
ASSAGGTLNTEAF | TRBV6-4
ASGLGLALSYEQY | TRBV5-1
ASSSLAGGGETQY | TRBV5-6
ASSAQASGVDEQF | TRBV2
ASSQDTQGSYEQY | TRBV4-2
ASSFDQGPTTN | TRBV7-2
ASSIGAEMNTEAF | TRBV19
ASSQVRNGEQF | TRBV4-2
ASSPRGAINYGYT | TRBV27
ASSYGSLYGYT | TRBV6-5
ASSLAGTGGYNEQF | TRBV7-8
ASSLGAPGANVLT | TRBV7-9
ASSGQGRGGYT | TRBV2
ASSWEDRGSYEQY | TRBV7-9
AISELGTEAF | TRBV10-3
ASSIRGDYGYT | TRBV19
ASSRPGLWLSDTQY | TRBV6-4
ASSANRESSYNSPLH | TRBV9
ASSQEAGTSYEKLF | TRBV4-2
ASSLDGGEAF | TRBV7-9
ASDIPTGWGPDTQY | TRBV23-1
ASSDPLLGTSEQF | TRBV6-4
ASSLAGVAKNIQY | TRBV5-6
SAQAARGGLYEQY | TRBV29-1
ASRQGGYNEQF | TRBV2
ASSVVASAGYEKLF | TRBV9
ASSDHWGTSGSLETGELF | TRBV11-3
ASSAQGVYEQY | TRBV9
ASSQVIGGAGAYNEQF | TRBV4-1
ASSSTMTGYSPLH | TRBV5-6
ASSGGGGGNTIY | TRBV9
ASSLDINYGYT | TRBV7-9
ASSLALLGLI | TRBV7-9
ASNRQGAIRDGYT | TRBV6-5
AWSQDSEQY | TRBV30
ASTPEARGLRTDTQY | TRBV25-1
AISVTSGGTGELF | TRBV10-3
ASSWGQPLPSNTEAF | TRBV5-4
ASSLHRAATEAF | TRBV5-8
ASSQVGVREQF | TRBV14
ASSLEGVLGQPQH | TRBV5-1